Sequencing of this T cell receptor beta chain was carried out in a study of memory CD8 T cells in hepatitis C reinfection. The germline V gene encodes CDR1 SGHKS and CDR2 YYEKEE (reference sequence). The CDR3 consists of 16 residues. V dropped 4 bases and J dropped 0; count of bases not matched to a gene: 6. Data came from immunoSEQ multiplex PCR; TCRdb stores just in-frame clones and leaves some out. The profile shows over 35,000 clones, more than 75% of them singletons. Worth noting for this clone: Its antigen is undetermined.

Sample time point: peak reinfection, 3 to 8 weeks after reinfection detection. The sorted cells went straight to TCR sequencing with no prior in vitro expansion. The study's findings and limits: Roughly five donors were too few for definitive public clonotype conclusions.

Specimen: naive CD8+ T cells sorted from blood. The rearrangement links TRBV5-5 to TRBJ1-4; TRBD1 agrees at 7 bases. This TCR was sampled from a man between 18 and 35 years old with hepatitis C virus infection. The CDR3 DNA is TGTGCCAGCAGCACGACAGGGCTCGCAACTAATGAAAAACTGTTTTTT. It is translated as CASSTTGLATNEKLFF.